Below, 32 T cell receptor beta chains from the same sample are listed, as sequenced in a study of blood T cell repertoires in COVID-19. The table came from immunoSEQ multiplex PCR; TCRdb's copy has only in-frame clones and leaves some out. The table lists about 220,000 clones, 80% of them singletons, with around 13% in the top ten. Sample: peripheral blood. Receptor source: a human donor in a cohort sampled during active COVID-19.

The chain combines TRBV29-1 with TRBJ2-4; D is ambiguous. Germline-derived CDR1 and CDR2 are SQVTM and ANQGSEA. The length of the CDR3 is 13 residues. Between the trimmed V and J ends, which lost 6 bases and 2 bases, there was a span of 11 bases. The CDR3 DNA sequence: TGCAGCGTGGGCTACACAACCAAAAACATTCAGTACTTC. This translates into CSVGYTTKNIQYF.

CDR3 DNA: TGTGCCAGCAGTCTGACTTTCAACACTGAAGCTTTCTTT. Amino acid sequence: CASSLTFNTEAFF. J is TRBJ1-1 and V is TRBV6-5; D unclear. This CDR3 is built from 13 residues. V was pared by 5 bases and J by 2 bases, with 9 bases between. Germline CDR1 is MNHEY and CDR2 is SVGAGI.

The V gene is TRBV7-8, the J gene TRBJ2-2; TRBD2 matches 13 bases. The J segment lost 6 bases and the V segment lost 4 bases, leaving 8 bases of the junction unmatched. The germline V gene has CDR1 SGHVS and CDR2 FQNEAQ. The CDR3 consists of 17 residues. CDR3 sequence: CASSSGLAGPLAGELFF. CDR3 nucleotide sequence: TGTGCCAGCAGCTCGGGACTAGCGGGACCACTTGCCGGGGAGCTGTTTTTT.

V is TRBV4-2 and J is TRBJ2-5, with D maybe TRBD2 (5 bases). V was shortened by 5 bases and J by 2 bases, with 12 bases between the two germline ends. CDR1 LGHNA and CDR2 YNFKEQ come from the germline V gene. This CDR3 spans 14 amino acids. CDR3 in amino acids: CASSYTRAQETQYF. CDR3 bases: TGTGCCAGCAGCTACACGCGGGCTCAAGAGACCCAGTACTTC.

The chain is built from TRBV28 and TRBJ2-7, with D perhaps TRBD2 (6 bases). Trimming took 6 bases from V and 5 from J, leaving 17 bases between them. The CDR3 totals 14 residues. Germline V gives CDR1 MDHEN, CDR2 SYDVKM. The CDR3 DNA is TGTGCCAGCAGGGGAGCCCCGGGGGTCAACGAGCAGTACTTC. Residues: CASRGAPGVNEQYF.

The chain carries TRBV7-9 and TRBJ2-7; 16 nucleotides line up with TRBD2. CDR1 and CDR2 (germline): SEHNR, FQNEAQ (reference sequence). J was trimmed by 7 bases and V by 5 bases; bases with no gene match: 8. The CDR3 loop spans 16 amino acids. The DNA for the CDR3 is TGTGCCAGCAGCGCACCGGGACTAGCGGGGGGGCGTGAGCAGTACTTC. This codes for CASSAPGLAGGREQYF.

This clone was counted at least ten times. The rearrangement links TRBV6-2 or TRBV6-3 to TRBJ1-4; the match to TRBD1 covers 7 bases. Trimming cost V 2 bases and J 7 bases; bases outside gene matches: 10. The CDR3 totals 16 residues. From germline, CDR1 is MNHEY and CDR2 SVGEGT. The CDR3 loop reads CASSYRWGTAIEKLFF. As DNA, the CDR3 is TGTGCCAGCAGTTACAGATGGGGGACAGCAATTGAAAAACTGTTTTTT.

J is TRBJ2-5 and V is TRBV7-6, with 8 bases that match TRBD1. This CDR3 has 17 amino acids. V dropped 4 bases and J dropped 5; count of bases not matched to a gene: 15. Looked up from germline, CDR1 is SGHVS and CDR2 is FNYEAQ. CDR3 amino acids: CASSSLFFPGGRETQYF. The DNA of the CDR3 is TGTGCCAGCAGCTCCCTATTTTTTCCAGGGGGCAGGGAGACCCAGTACTTC.

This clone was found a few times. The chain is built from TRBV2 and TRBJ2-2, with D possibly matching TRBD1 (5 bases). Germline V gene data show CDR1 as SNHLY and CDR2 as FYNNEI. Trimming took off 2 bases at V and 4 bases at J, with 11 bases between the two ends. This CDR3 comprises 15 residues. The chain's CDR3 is CASSEWQGSTGELFF. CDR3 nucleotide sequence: TGTGCCAGCAGTGAATGGCAGGGCAGCACCGGGGAGCTGTTTTTT.

This chain's CDR3 is CASSLARDSYDNEQFF. Here the CDR3 DNA reads TGCGCCAGCAGCTTAGCCCGGGACAGTTACGACAATGAGCAGTTCTTC. The J gene is TRBJ2-1, the V gene TRBV5-1, with TRBD1 matching over 7 bases. CDR3 size: 16 residues. V was pared by 2 bases and J by 5 bases, with 10 bases of the junction left unmatched. The germline CDR1 and CDR2 sequences are SGHRS and YFSETQ.

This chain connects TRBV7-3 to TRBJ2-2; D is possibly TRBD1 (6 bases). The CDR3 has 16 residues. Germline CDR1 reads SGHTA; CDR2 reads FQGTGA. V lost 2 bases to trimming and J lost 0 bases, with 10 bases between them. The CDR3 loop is CASSLFGGSNTGELFF. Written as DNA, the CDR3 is TGTGCCAGCAGCTTATTTGGGGGCTCGAACACCGGGGAGCTGTTTTTT.

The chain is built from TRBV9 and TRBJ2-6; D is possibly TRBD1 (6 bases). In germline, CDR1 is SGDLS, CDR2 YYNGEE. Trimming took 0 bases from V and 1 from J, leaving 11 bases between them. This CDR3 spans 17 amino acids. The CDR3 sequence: CASSVDNRASGANVLTF. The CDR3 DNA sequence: TGTGCCAGCAGCGTAGACAACAGGGCGTCTGGGGCCAACGTCCTGACTTTC.

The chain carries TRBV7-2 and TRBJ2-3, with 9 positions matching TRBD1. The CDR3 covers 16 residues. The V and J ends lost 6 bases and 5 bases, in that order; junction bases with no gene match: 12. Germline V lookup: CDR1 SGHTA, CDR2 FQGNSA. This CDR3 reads CASRTPTGGYGDTQYF. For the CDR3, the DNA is TGTGCCAGCAGAACCCCGACAGGGGGGTACGGAGATACGCAGTATTTT.

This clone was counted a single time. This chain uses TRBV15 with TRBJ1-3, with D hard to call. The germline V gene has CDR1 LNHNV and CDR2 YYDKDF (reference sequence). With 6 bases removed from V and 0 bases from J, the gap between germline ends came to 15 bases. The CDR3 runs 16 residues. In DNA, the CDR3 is TGTGCCACCAGGGAGGGAGGACTGCCCTCTGGAAACACCATATATTTT. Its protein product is CATREGGLPSGNTIYF.

CDR3 in DNA: TGTGCCAGCAGTCAGGGATTTAGCGGGGGGGCGCGTCAAGAGACCCAGTACTTC. This translates into CASSQGFSGGARQETQYF. This chain links TRBV2 with TRBJ2-5; TRBD2 matches at 11 bases. After removal of 5 bases from V and 2 bases from J, the junction contained 13 bases not matched to a gene. Germline CDR1 and CDR2: SNHLY and FYNNEI. This CDR3 spans 18 amino acids.

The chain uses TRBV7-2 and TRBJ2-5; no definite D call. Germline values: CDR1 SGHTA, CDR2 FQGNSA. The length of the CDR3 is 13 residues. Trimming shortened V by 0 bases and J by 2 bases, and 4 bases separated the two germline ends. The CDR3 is CASSLAVQETQYF. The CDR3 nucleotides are TGTGCCAGCAGCTTAGCCGTTCAAGAGACCCAGTACTTC.

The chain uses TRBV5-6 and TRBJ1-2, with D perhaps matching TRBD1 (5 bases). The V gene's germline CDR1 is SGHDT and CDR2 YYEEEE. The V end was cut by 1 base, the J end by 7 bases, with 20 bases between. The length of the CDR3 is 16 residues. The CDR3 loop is CASSLYSRDGRSGYTF. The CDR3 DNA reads TGTGCCAGCAGCTTGTACTCCCGGGACGGGAGGAGTGGCTACACCTTC. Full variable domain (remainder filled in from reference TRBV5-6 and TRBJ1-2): DAGVTQSPTHLIKTRGQQVTLRCSPKSGHDTVSWYQQALGQGPQFIFQYYEEEERQRGNFPDRFSGHQFPNYSSELNVNALLLGDSALYLCASSLYSRDGRSGYTFGSGTRLTVV.

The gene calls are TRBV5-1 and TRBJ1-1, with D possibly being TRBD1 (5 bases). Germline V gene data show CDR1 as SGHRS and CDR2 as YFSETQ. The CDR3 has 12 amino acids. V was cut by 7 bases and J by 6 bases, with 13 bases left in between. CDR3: CASAPGGAEAFF. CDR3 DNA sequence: TGCGCCAGCGCCCCCGGAGGGGCTGAAGCTTTCTTT.

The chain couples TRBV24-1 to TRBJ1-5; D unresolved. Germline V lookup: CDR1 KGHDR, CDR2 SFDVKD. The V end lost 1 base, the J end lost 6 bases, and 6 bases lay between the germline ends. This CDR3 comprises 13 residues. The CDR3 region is CATSDFAGQPQHF. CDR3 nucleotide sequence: TGTGCCACCAGTGATTTCGCCGGTCAGCCCCAGCATTTT.

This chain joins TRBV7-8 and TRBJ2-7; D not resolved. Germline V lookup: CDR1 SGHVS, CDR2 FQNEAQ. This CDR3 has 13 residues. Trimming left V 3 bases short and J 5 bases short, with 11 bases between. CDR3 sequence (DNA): TGTGCCAGCAGCTTCACGCGAGAGAACGAGCAGTACTTC. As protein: CASSFTRENEQYF.

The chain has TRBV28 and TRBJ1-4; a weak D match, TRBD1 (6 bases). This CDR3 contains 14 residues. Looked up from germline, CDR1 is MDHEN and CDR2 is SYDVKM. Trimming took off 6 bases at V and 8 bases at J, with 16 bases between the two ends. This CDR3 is CASRAGRGREKLFF. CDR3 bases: TGTGCCAGCAGAGCCGGCAGGGGAAGGGAAAAACTGTTTTTT.

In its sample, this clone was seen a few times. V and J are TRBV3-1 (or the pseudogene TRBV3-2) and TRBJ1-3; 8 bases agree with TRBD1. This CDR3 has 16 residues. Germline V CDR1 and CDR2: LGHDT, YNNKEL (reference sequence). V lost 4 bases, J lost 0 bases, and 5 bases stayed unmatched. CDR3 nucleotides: TGTGCCAGCAGCCTCGGGACAGGATTCTCTGGAAACACCATATATTTT. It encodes CASSLGTGFSGNTIYF.

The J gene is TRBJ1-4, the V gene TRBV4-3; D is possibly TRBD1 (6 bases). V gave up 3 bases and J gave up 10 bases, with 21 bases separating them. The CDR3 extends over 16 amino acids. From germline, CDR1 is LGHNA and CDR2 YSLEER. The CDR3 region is CASSQGGRGYSGKLFF. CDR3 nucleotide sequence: TGCGCCAGCAGCCAGGGGGGGCGTGGGTATTCTGGAAAACTGTTTTTT.

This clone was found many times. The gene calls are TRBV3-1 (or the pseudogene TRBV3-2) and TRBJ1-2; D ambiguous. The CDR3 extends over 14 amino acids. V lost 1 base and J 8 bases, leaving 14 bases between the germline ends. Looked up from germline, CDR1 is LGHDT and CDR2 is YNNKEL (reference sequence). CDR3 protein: CASSQGMEISGYTF. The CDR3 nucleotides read TGTGCCAGCAGCCAAGGAATGGAGATAAGCGGCTACACCTTC.

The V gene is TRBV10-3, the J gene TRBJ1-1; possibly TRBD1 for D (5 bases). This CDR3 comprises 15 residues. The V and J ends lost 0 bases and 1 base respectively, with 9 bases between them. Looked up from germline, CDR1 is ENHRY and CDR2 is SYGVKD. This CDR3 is CAISESGEWNTEAFF. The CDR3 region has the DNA TGTGCCATCAGTGAGTCAGGGGAATGGAACACTGAAGCTTTCTTT.

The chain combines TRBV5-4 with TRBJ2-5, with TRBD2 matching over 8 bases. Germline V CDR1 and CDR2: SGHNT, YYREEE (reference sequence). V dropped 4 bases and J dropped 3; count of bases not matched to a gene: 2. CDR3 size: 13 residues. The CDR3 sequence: CASSQTSEETQYF. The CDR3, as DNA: TGTGCCAGCAGCCAGACTAGCGAAGAGACCCAGTACTTC.

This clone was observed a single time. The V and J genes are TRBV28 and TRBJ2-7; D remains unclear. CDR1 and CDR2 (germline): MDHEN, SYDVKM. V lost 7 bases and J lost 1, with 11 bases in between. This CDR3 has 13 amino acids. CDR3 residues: CASTRSISYEQYF. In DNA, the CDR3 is TGTGCCAGCACCAGGTCTATTTCCTACGAGCAGTACTTC.

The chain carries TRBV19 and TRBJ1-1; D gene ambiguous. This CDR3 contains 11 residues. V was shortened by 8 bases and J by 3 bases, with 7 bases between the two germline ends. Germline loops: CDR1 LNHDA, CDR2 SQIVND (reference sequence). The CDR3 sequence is CASGGDTEAFF. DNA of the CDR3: TGTGCCAGTGGCGGGGACACTGAAGCTTTCTTT.

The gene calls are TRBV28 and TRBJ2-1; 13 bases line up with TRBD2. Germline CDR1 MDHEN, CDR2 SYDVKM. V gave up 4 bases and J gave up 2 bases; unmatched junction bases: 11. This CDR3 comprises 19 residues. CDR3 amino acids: CASSSPSGLAGVAYNEQFF. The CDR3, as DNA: TGTGCCAGCAGTTCTCCATCCGGACTAGCGGGGGTAGCCTACAATGAGCAGTTCTTC.

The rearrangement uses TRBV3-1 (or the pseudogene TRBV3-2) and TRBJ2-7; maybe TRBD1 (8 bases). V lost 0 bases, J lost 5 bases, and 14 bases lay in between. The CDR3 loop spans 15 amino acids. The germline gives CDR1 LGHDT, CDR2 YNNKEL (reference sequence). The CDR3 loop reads CASSQDDTGGDEQYF. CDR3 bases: TGTGCCAGCAGCCAAGATGATACAGGGGGGGACGAGCAGTACTTC.

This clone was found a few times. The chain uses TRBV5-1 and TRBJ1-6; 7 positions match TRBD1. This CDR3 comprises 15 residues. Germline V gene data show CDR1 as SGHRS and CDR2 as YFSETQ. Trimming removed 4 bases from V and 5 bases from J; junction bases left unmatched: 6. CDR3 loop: CASSPDREDNSPLHF. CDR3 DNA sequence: TGCGCCAGCAGCCCCGACAGGGAAGATAATTCACCCCTCCACTTT.

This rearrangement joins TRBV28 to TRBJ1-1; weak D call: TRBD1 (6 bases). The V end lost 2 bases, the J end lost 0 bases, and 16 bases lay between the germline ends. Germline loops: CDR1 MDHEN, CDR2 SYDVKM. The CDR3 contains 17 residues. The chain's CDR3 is CASSLGFGQGLNTEAFF. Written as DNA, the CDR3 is TGTGCCAGCAGTTTAGGATTCGGTCAGGGGCTGAACACTGAAGCTTTCTTT.